Following are 25 T cell receptor beta chains from one sample sequenced in a study of T cell responses to AZD1222 COVID-19 vaccine. Method: immunoSEQ multiplex PCR; TCRdb's copy keeps in-frame clones and lacks some. The data contain 100,000 to 120,000 clones, about 82% of them singletons. The sequences come from peripheral blood, collected on day 0 of AZD1222 vaccination. These receptors all come from an adult in good health.

This clone was seen more than once but under ten times. V gene TRBV5-4 combines with J gene TRBJ2-5; 7 bases fit TRBD1. The germline CDR1 and CDR2 sequences are SGHNT and YYREEE (reference sequence). Unmatched junction bases numbered 3, after V lost 1 base and J lost 3 bases. The CDR3 runs 14 residues. The CDR3 protein is CASSLRGQKETQYF. Here the CDR3 DNA reads TGTGCCAGCAGCTTGCGGGGACAGAAAGAGACCCAGTACTTC.

The gene calls are TRBV5-1 and TRBJ2-2, with TRBD1 as a possible D gene (5 bases). The germline gives CDR1 SGHRS, CDR2 YFSETQ. The CDR3 contains 13 residues. V lost 7 bases and J 7 bases, leaving 14 bases between the germline ends. For the CDR3, the DNA is TGCGCCAGCGCCTCAGGGTTAGACGGGGAGCTGTTTTTT. Protein product: CASASGLDGELFF.

In its sample, this clone was seen once. The chain couples TRBV19 to TRBJ2-7; D uncertain. The CDR3 consists of 14 residues. V gave up 2 bases and J gave up 2 bases, with 10 bases separating them. Germline CDR1 is LNHDA and CDR2 is SQIVND (reference sequence). CDR3 region: CASSINAATYEQYF. In DNA, the CDR3 is TGTGCCAGTAGTATAAACGCAGCAACCTACGAGCAGTACTTC.

The V gene is TRBV5-1, the J gene TRBJ2-1; TRBD2 might be the D (5 bases). Germline CDR1 is SGHRS and CDR2 is YFSETQ. This CDR3 has 15 residues. V was cut by 5 bases and J by 9 bases, with 21 bases left in between. The CDR3 spells CASRRAGHQEGEQFF. The CDR3 region has the DNA TGCGCCAGCAGACGCGCGGGTCATCAAGAGGGTGAGCAGTTCTTC.

This chain connects TRBV19 to TRBJ1-5, with 7 bases lining up with TRBD1. The CDR3 totals 16 residues. The V segment lost 5 bases and the J segment 4 bases; nucleotides outside the gene matches: 11. Germline CDR1 is LNHDA and CDR2 is SQIVND (reference sequence). Here the CDR3 DNA reads TGTGCCAGTAGTCCACAGGGGACTCACCCTAATCAGCCCCAGCATTTT. Translating gives CASSPQGTHPNQPQHF.

The V and J genes are TRBV4-1 and TRBJ1-6; D is unresolved. The V end was cut by 0 bases, the J end by 9 bases, with 12 bases between. The CDR3 is 15 amino acids. Germline V gives CDR1 MGHRA, CDR2 YSYEKL. The CDR3 is CASSQEPQISSPLHF. The CDR3 DNA sequence: TGCGCCAGCAGCCAAGAACCACAGATTAGTTCACCCCTCCACTTT.

The chain combines TRBV10-2 with TRBJ1-4; D gene ambiguous. Germline V CDR1 and CDR2: WSHSY, SAAADI. CDR3 size: 16 residues. The V end was cut by 2 bases, the J end by 13 bases, with 23 bases between. The CDR3 DNA follows: TGCGCCAGCAGTGAGATGTTCGGATACGAGCGACGGGGACTGTTTTTT. This encodes CASSEMFGYERRGLFF.

V and J are TRBV5-1 and TRBJ2-5; TRBD2 matches at 9 bases. J lost 1 base, V lost 5 bases, and 6 bases had no gene match. The CDR3 consists of 15 residues. The germline CDR1 and CDR2 sequences are SGHRS and YFSETQ. The CDR3 sequence: CASSPLSGGQETQYF. CDR3 in DNA: TGCGCCAGCAGTCCCCTTAGCGGGGGCCAAGAGACCCAGTACTTC.

The chain recombines TRBV7-2 with TRBJ2-7; 9 bases fit TRBD2. The germline V gene encodes CDR1 SGHTA and CDR2 FQGNSA. V shed 3 bases, J shed 1 base, and the junction held 7 bases outside the gene matches. CDR3 size: 16 residues. As DNA, the CDR3 is TGTGCCAGCAGCTTCGTCGGCGGGGGGGGATCCTACGAGCAGTACTTC. Protein: CASSFVGGGGSYEQYF.

The CDR3 coding sequence is TGCGCCAGCAGCGGCACGGACAGACAAAACAATGAGCAGTTCTTC. This translates into CASSGTDRQNNEQFF. V usage is TRBV5-1 and J usage is TRBJ2-1, with D perhaps TRBD1 (6 bases). This CDR3 comprises 15 residues. Germline assignment: CDR1 SGHRS and CDR2 YFSETQ. V lost 4 bases and J 5 bases, leaving 16 bases between the germline ends.

The chain is built from TRBV7-9 and TRBJ1-1; TRBD1 is a possible D gene (5 bases). CDR1 is SEHNR, CDR2 FQNEAQ, per germline (reference sequence). The ends were cut back, 8 bases at V and 4 bases at J, with 17 bases in the middle. The CDR3 contains 14 residues. The CDR3 protein is CASGLQGFGTEAFF. CDR3 coding DNA: TGTGCCAGCGGGCTCCAGGGTTTCGGCACTGAAGCTTTCTTT.

This clone was seen just once. The J gene is TRBJ1-5, the V gene TRBV18, with 8 nucleotides matching TRBD1. This CDR3 is 16 amino acids long. V was clipped by 1 base and J by 7 bases; unmatched bases: 9. CDR1 is KGHSH and CDR2 is LQKENI in the germline V gene. CDR3 region: CASSPRAGGAKQPQHF. Here the CDR3 DNA reads TGTGCCAGCTCACCACGGGCAGGGGGCGCGAAGCAGCCCCAGCATTTT.

The gene calls are TRBV2 and TRBJ2-3; D is possibly TRBD1 (6 bases). The germline CDR1 and CDR2 sequences are SNHLY and FYNNEI. Trimming removed 4 bases at V and 4 bases at J, with 15 bases between. The CDR3 has 15 residues. The CDR3 reads CASSGGPSPPDTQYF. The CDR3, as DNA: TGTGCCAGCAGTGGGGGGCCTTCTCCCCCAGATACGCAGTATTTT.

The chain recombines TRBV2 with TRBJ1-5, with 10 bases fitting TRBD1. The germline V gene has CDR1 SNHLY and CDR2 FYNNEI. V gave up 6 bases and J gave up 4 bases; unmatched junction bases: 3. This CDR3 spans 14 amino acids. CDR3 DNA: TGTGCCAGCAGGGGGACAGGGGCTAATCAGCCCCAGCATTTT. It yields the protein CASRGTGANQPQHF.

V gene TRBV12-5 combines with J gene TRBJ2-6; D gene unclear. This CDR3 is 13 amino acids long. V was pared by 7 bases and J by 3 bases, with 7 bases between. Germline CDR1 and CDR2: LGHNT and FRNRAP. For the CDR3, the DNA is TGTGCTAGTGCCGCGAGTGGGGCCAACGTCCTGACTTTC. It yields the protein CASAASGANVLTF.

This rearrangement joins TRBV11-3 to TRBJ1-5; 8 bases are shared with TRBD1. This CDR3 comprises 16 residues. With V trimmed by 4 bases and J by 0 bases, 5 bases remained unmatched. The V gene's germline CDR1 is SGHNT and CDR2 YENEEA. The CDR3 DNA follows: TGTGCCAGCAGCTCCAGGGGGCACGTTAGCAATCAGCCCCAGCATTTT. Its translation: CASSSRGHVSNQPQHF. The full variable domain, completed using reference TRBV11-3 and TRBJ1-5, is EAGVVQSPRYKIIEKKQPVAFWCNPISGHNTLYWYLQNLGQGPELLIRYENEEAVDDSQLPKDRFSAERLKGVDSTLKIQPAELGDSAVYLCASSSRGHVSNQPQHFGDGTRLSIL.

The rearrangement links TRBV10-3 to TRBJ1-2, with TRBD1 matching over 7 bases. Unmatched junction bases numbered 5, after V lost 0 bases and J lost 4 bases. In germline, CDR1 is ENHRY, CDR2 SYGVKD. The CDR3 runs to 15 residues. For the CDR3, the DNA is TGTGCCATCAGTGAGTCCCCGGACAGGTTCTATGGCTACACCTTC. Protein product: CAISESPDRFYGYTF.

Written as DNA, the CDR3 is TGTGCCAGCAGCTTCTTTCGGCAGACCCAGTACTTC. Protein product: CASSFFRQTQYF. This sequence joins TRBV5-4 and TRBJ2-5, with D hard to call. V shed 2 bases and J shed 6 bases, with 8 bases lying between them. The CDR3 totals 12 residues. Per the germline V gene, CDR1 is SGHNT and CDR2 is YYREEE (reference sequence).

The CDR3 DNA sequence: TGTGCCAGCAGCTCTACCCGACAGGGCAGTTACAATGAGCAGTTCTTC. This translates into CASSSTRQGSYNEQFF. This rearrangement joins TRBV11-2 to TRBJ2-1, with TRBD1 matching 7 bases. This CDR3 is built from 16 residues. The V segment lost 4 bases and the J segment 4 bases; nucleotides outside the gene matches: 10. Germline lookup yields CDR1 SGHAT and CDR2 FQNNGV.

V usage is TRBV6-5 and J usage is TRBJ1-4; TRBD1 is a possible D gene (5 bases). The CDR3 runs 13 residues. Trimming removed 11 bases from V and 0 bases from J, with 10 bases in between. Per the germline V gene, CDR1 is MNHEY and CDR2 is SVGAGI. CDR3 region: CAARGATNEKLFF. The CDR3 nucleotides read TGTGCCGCGAGGGGAGCAACTAATGAAAAACTGTTTTTT.

This rearrangement joins TRBV27 to TRBJ1-4; no clear D. V was pared by 6 bases and J by 7 bases, with 15 bases between. In germline, CDR1 is MNHEY, CDR2 SMNVEV (reference sequence). The CDR3 runs 14 residues. The CDR3 nucleotides read TGTGCCAGCAGCCTCACAAAGGGCGGTGAAAAACTGTTTTTT. As protein: CASSLTKGGEKLFF.

The chain couples TRBV5-1 to TRBJ1-4; D gene unclear. The CDR3 runs to 14 residues. The V gene lost 5 bases and the J gene lost 10 bases, with 18 bases spanning the gap. In germline, CDR1 is SGHRS, CDR2 YFSETQ. The CDR3 sequence is CASSRDGGEGKLFF. CDR3 sequence (DNA): TGCGCCAGCAGTCGCGACGGCGGCGAGGGAAAACTGTTTTTT.

The chain couples TRBV3-1 (or the pseudogene TRBV3-2) to TRBJ2-7; TRBD1 matches 7 bases. This CDR3 region has 15 residues. The germline CDR1 and CDR2 sequences are LGHDT and YNNKEL (reference sequence). Trimming cost V 2 bases and J 0 bases; bases outside gene matches: 4. CDR3 loop: CASSQLRDSSYEQYF. The CDR3 DNA reads TGTGCCAGCAGCCAACTCCGGGACAGCTCCTACGAGCAGTACTTC.

V is TRBV19 and J is TRBJ1-2, with D uncertain. V lost 2 bases and J lost 5, with 12 bases in between. The CDR3 is 14 amino acids. Germline CDR1 reads LNHDA; CDR2 reads SQIVND (reference sequence). DNA for the CDR3: TGTGCCAGTAGTATATACCCCGAGGGATATGGCTACACCTTC. Its translation is CASSIYPEGYGYTF.

The rearrangement uses TRBV6-5 and TRBJ2-5; weak D call: TRBD2 (7 bases). Germline V gene lookup returns CDR1 MNHEY and CDR2 SVGAGI. Trimming took off 8 bases at V and 6 bases at J, with 19 bases between the two ends. The CDR3 covers 14 residues. This CDR3 reads CASLAQGGGKTQYF. The DNA of the CDR3 is TGTGCCAGCCTCGCTCAGGGAGGGGGGAAGACCCAGTACTTC.